A single sample is the source of the 8 T cell receptor beta chains below, sequenced in a study of cytomegalovirus exposure and HLA in healthy donors. The PCR was carried out with 60 Vbeta primers and 13 Jbeta primers. Repertoires were generated with immunoSEQ multiplex PCR, while TCRdb's copy carries only in-frame clones and drops some. Of 150,000 to 200,000 clones listed, roughly 80% were seen once; the top ten hold 2% to 3%. Specimen: PBMCs. The receptor set was obtained from a male donor in good health and CMV-seronegative.

This rearrangement joins TRBV7-2 to TRBJ1-4; possibly TRBD1 for D (5 bases). Germline V lookup: CDR1 SGHTA, CDR2 FQGNSA. The length of the CDR3 is 17 residues. The ends were cut back, 4 bases at V and 2 bases at J, with 17 bases in the middle. CDR3 amino acids: CASSWAGVGATNEKLFF. CDR3 nucleotides: TGTGCCAGCAGCTGGGCGGGAGTTGGGGCGACTAATGAAAAACTGTTTTTT. The entire variable domain, with the rest obtained from reference TRBV7-2 and TRBJ1-4, is as follows: GAGVSQSPSNKVTEKGKDVELRCDPISGHTALYWYRQSLGQGLEFLIYFQGNSAPDKSGLPSDRFSAERTGGSVSTLTIQRTQQEDSAVYLCASSWAGVGATNEKLFFGSGTQLSVL.

The chain links TRBV19 to TRBJ2-3, with 7 bases matching TRBD1. Germline V lookup: CDR1 LNHDA, CDR2 SQIVND (reference sequence). This CDR3 has 15 residues. V was clipped by 3 bases and J by 0 bases; unmatched bases: 3. For the CDR3, the DNA is TGTGCCAGTAGTATCGGGACAGTTAGCACAGATACGCAGTATTTT. Amino acids: CASSIGTVSTDTQYF.

This clone was found once. This chain connects TRBV7-6 to TRBJ1-2; possible D gene TRBD1, 5 bases. The germline V gene has CDR1 SGHVS and CDR2 FNYEAQ. The CDR3 totals 16 residues. The V end lost 2 bases, the J end lost 4 bases, and 17 bases lay between the germline ends. The CDR3 sequence: CASSLTPEDTFYGYTF. The CDR3 coding sequence is TGTGCCAGCAGCTTAACCCCTGAGGACACTTTCTATGGCTACACCTTC.

The V gene is TRBV10-3, the J gene TRBJ2-2; TRBD1 is a possible D gene (5 bases). This CDR3 contains 15 residues. Per germline, CDR1 ENHRY and CDR2 SYGVKD. Deletions cut 7 bases from V and 4 bases from J, with 16 bases between. The CDR3 sequence: CAITPTVKGTGELFF. DNA for the CDR3: TGTGCCATCACCCCGACAGTCAAAGGCACCGGGGAGCTGTTTTTT.

V gene TRBV29-1 combines with J gene TRBJ2-5; D may be TRBD2 (5 bases). The assigned J gene may be wrong: the sequence end matches TRBJ2-7 better. Looked up from germline, CDR1 is SQVTM and CDR2 is ANQGSEA. The CDR3 has 12 amino acids. DNA for the CDR3: TGCAGCGTCCTCCCGAGCGGCTACGAGCAGTACTTC. Encoded protein: CSVLPSGYEQYF.

The chain employs TRBV5-1 and TRBJ2-5, with 10 bases aligning to TRBD1. The J call could be wrong; TRBJ2-7 is a better fit for the DNA end. Germline CDR1 reads SGHRS; CDR2 reads YFSETQ. The CDR3 sequence is 15 residues long. The CDR3 region is CASRLAGQGIYEQYF. Here the CDR3 DNA reads TGCGCCAGCAGGTTAGCGGGACAGGGGATCTACGAGCAGTACTTC.

The chain recombines TRBV27 with TRBJ1-6; D unresolved. Germline CDR1 MNHEY, CDR2 SMNVEV (reference sequence). The CDR3 covers 15 residues. Deletions cut 3 bases from V and 0 bases from J, with 6 bases between. The CDR3 region has the DNA TGTGCCAGCAGTTTCACGGGCTCCTATAATTCACCCCTCCACTTT. Protein sequence: CASSFTGSYNSPLHF.

V and J are TRBV28 and TRBJ2-2, with D unclear. Germline assignment: CDR1 MDHEN and CDR2 SYDVKM. Trimming left V 7 bases short and J 4 bases short, with 13 bases between. There are 14 residues in the CDR3. The CDR3 region has the DNA TGTGCCAGCACGCGAACTACTACCACCGGGGAGCTGTTTTTT. It yields the protein CASTRTTTTGELFF.